The 18 T cell receptor beta chains presented below share a single source sample, sequenced in a study of blood T cell repertoires in COVID-19. Here immunoSEQ multiplex PCR was the method, and the copy in TCRdb shows in-frame clones only, minus some. The sample contains 150,000 to 170,000 clones, about three quarters of which appear only once. Sequenced material: peripheral blood. These receptor sequences come from an elderly man with acute or convalescent COVID-19.

This rearrangement joins TRBV28 to TRBJ2-7; 11 nucleotides align to TRBD1. Germline lookup yields CDR1 MDHEN and CDR2 SYDVKM. V shed 5 bases and J 6 bases; nucleotides not matched to a gene: 9. The CDR3 runs to 15 residues. CDR3 loop: CASSRVGQGAGEQYF. The DNA for the CDR3 is TGTGCCAGCAGTCGGGTTGGACAGGGGGCTGGCGAGCAGTACTTC.

This clone was observed once. The chain combines TRBV5-6 with TRBJ2-3, with a possible D match to TRBD1 (5 bases). CDR1 and CDR2 (germline): SGHDT, YYEEEE. The CDR3 has 15 residues. V was clipped by 4 bases and J by 3 bases, with 15 bases between them. CDR3 region: CASSPVGRWTDTQYF. CDR3 DNA sequence: TGTGCCAGCAGCCCAGTGGGGCGGTGGACAGATACGCAGTATTTT.

The chain uses TRBV5-1 and TRBJ1-1, with 10 bases identical to TRBD1. V dropped 3 bases and J dropped 7; count of bases not matched to a gene: 9. The germline gives CDR1 SGHRS, CDR2 YFSETQ. This CDR3 is 15 amino acids long. CDR3 in amino acids: CASSSVGQGTGEAFF. CDR3 sequence (DNA): TGCGCCAGCAGCTCGGTGGGACAGGGGACTGGTGAAGCTTTCTTT.

The J gene is TRBJ1-1, the V gene TRBV7-2; D ambiguous. Germline V CDR1 and CDR2: SGHTA, FQGNSA. CDR3 length: 13 amino acids. V was pared by 3 bases and J by 1 base, with 6 bases between. CDR3 nucleotide sequence: TGTGCCAGCAGCTTCGACACGAACACTGAAGCTTTCTTT. Amino acids: CASSFDTNTEAFF.

Notes on this clone: Other DNA sequences in the sample encode the same CDR3. This sequence joins TRBV5-1 and TRBJ1-5, with 11 positions matching TRBD1. The CDR3 has 14 amino acids. Germline trimming cut 4 bases from V and 5 bases from J; bases unmatched to any gene: 2. Germline CDR1 reads SGHRS; CDR2 reads YFSETQ. DNA of the CDR3: TGCGCCAGCAGCCTGGGACAGGGGGATCAGCCCCAGCATTTT. This translates into CASSLGQGDQPQHF. The full variable domain, rest sourced from reference TRBV5-1 and TRBJ1-5, is KAGVTQTPRYLIKTRGQQVTLSCSPISGHRSVSWYQQTPGQGLQFLFEYFSETQRNKGNFPGRFSGRQFSNSRSEMNVSTLELGDSALYLCASSLGQGDQPQHFGDGTRLSIL.

The chain carries TRBV10-3 and TRBJ1-5; D unresolved. Trimming shortened V by 4 bases and J by 6 bases, and 13 bases separated the two germline ends. The length of the CDR3 is 14 residues. Germline V gene lookup returns CDR1 ENHRY and CDR2 SYGVKD. The CDR3 region has the DNA TGTGCCATCAGTGGGACGGGAGAACGTCAGCCCCAGCATTTT. Its protein product is CAISGTGERQPQHF.

The V call is TRBV6-5, the J call TRBJ2-7, with D perhaps matching TRBD1 (5 bases). CDR3 size: 12 residues. V shed 9 bases and J shed 8 bases, with 17 bases lying between them. Germline-derived CDR1 and CDR2 are MNHEY and SVGAGI. CDR3 nucleotide sequence: TGTGCCAGGACCGGACAATTAATCAAGCAGTACGTC. Protein: CARTGQLIKQYV.

This clone has just a few counts. V gene TRBV4-1 combines with J gene TRBJ1-2; TRBD1 matches 7 bases. J was trimmed by 7 bases and V by 1 base; bases with no gene match: 3. CDR3 length equals 13 residues. Per germline, CDR1 MGHRA and CDR2 YSYEKL. The CDR3 loop reads CASSQGGQSGYTF. Written as DNA, the CDR3 is TGCGCCAGCAGCCAAGGGGGACAGAGTGGCTACACCTTC.

CDR3 coding DNA: TGTGCCTGGAGTGCCATGAACTATGGCTACACCTTC. This sequence encodes CAWSAMNYGYTF. The rearrangement joins TRBV30 to TRBJ1-2; no definite D call. The CDR3 is 12 amino acids. The ends were cut back, 1 base at V and 2 bases at J, with 5 bases in the middle. In germline, CDR1 is GTSNPN, CDR2 SVGIG (reference sequence).

The rearrangement uses TRBV10-2 and TRBJ1-6; 11 positions match TRBD1. CDR3 size: 14 residues. V trimming: 6 bases; J trimming: 7 bases; junction bases outside the gene matches: 2. Germline V lookup: CDR1 WSHSY, CDR2 SAAADI. The CDR3 DNA sequence: TGCGCCAGCAGCTGGGACAGGGGGAATTCACCCCTCCACTTT. It encodes CASSWDRGNSPLHF.

This clone was detected a few times. V gene TRBV10-3 combines with J gene TRBJ2-7; a weak D match, TRBD1 (6 bases). Trimming stripped 5 bases from V and 0 bases from J, with 20 bases between. CDR3 length equals 17 residues. Germline assignment: CDR1 ENHRY and CDR2 SYGVKD. The CDR3 spells CAISTLNPDSNSYEQYF. The DNA for the CDR3 is TGTGCCATCAGTACACTCAACCCGGACAGTAACTCCTACGAGCAGTACTTC.

This clone came up once. This chain uses TRBV7-3 with TRBJ2-7; 9 bases match TRBD1. Germline lookup yields CDR1 SGHTA and CDR2 FQGTGA. There are 15 residues in the CDR3. With V trimmed by 2 bases and J by 3 bases, 5 bases remained unmatched. The CDR3 bases are TGTGCCAGCAGCTTAGAGAGGGGACAGGGCTACGAGCAGTACTTC. Translated, it gives CASSLERGQGYEQYF. Drawing the rest from reference TRBV7-3 and TRBJ2-7, the complete variable domain is GAGVSQTPSNKVTEKGKYVELRCDPISGHTALYWYRQSLGQGPEFLIYFQGTGAADDSGLPNDRFFAVRPEGSVSTLKIQRTERGDSAVYLCASSLERGQGYEQYFGPGTRLTVT.

The CDR3 coding sequence is TGTGCCAGCAGCCCGGGGGGGCTCACAGATACGCAGTATTTT. Its translation: CASSPGGLTDTQYF. This chain joins TRBV28 and TRBJ2-3, with 8 bases aligning to TRBD2. The CDR3 sequence is 14 residues long. Germline lookup yields CDR1 MDHEN and CDR2 SYDVKM. The V and J ends lost 6 bases and 2 bases, in that order; junction bases with no gene match: 4.

The chain combines TRBV19 with TRBJ2-7, with TRBD1 matching over 11 bases. This CDR3 region has 13 residues. V lost 9 bases and J lost 1; bases outside the gene matches: 2. CDR1 is LNHDA and CDR2 is SQIVND in the germline V gene (reference sequence). The CDR3 spells CASRDRGSYEQYV. The CDR3 coding sequence is TGTGCCAGCCGGGACAGGGGGTCCTACGAGCAGTACGTC.

The chain is built from TRBV19 and TRBJ1-2; unclear D gene. Looked up from germline, CDR1 is LNHDA and CDR2 is SQIVND (reference sequence). Trimming cost V 5 bases and J 5 bases, with 15 bases left between them. CDR3 length: 14 amino acids. In nucleotides, the CDR3 is TGTGCCAGTAGTGCTGACAAGGCGACGTATGGCTACACCTTC. Amino acid sequence: CASSADKATYGYTF.

This clone was detected once. The J gene is TRBJ2-7, the V gene TRBV18, with D tentatively TRBD2 (6 bases). The V gene's germline CDR1 is KGHSH and CDR2 LQKENI. Trimming shortened V by 6 bases and J by 5 bases, and 14 bases separated the two germline ends. CDR3 length: 13 residues. CDR3 nucleotides: TGTGCCAGCTCCCGGGGCGCGGGGAACGAGCAGTACTTC. Amino acid sequence: CASSRGAGNEQYF.

The V call is TRBV10-3, the J call TRBJ1-2, with 7 bases aligning to TRBD1. The CDR3 length is 13 residues. CDR1 is ENHRY and CDR2 is SYGVKD in the germline V gene. The junction had 8 bases not matched to a gene; V was cut back by 7 bases and J by 6 bases. The CDR3, as DNA: TGTGCCATCAAAGGACAGGACCTCCATGGCTACACCTTC. Its translation is CAIKGQDLHGYTF.

This clone was detected only a few times. V is TRBV16 and J is TRBJ1-6; TRBD1 aligns across 7 bases. From germline, CDR1 is KGHSY and CDR2 FQNENV. Trimming cost V 6 bases and J 8 bases; bases outside gene matches: 4. The CDR3 consists of 13 residues. CDR3 region: CASRQGTDSPLHF. The CDR3 bases are TGTGCCAGCAGACAGGGGACTGATTCACCCCTCCACTTT.